Each of the 8 T cell receptor beta chains below was sequenced from the same sample in a study of prognosis after radiotherapy for stage I lung cancer. The authors amplified TCR beta CDR3 from genomic DNA using two-round multiplex PCR. Each TRBV and TRBJ gene had its own primer in the first PCR round. TCRdb fed the multiplex PCR reads into MiXCR, producing one record per CDR3 protein. The sample includes around 56,000 distinct CDR3 sequences, approximately 26% of them seen just once. Specimen: PBMCs, collected before or after stereotactic body radiation therapy (not recorded which). Every receptor here comes from a donor aged 50 or older with non-small cell lung cancer.

This clonotype was counted at least ten times. This sequence joins TRBV19 and TRBJ2-1; the match to TRBD1 covers 7 bases. There are 14 residues in the CDR3. The germline CDR1 and CDR2 sequences are LNHDA and SQIVND (reference sequence). The V segment lost 7 bases and the J segment 6 bases; nucleotides outside the gene matches: 9. The CDR3 DNA reads TGTGCCAGTAACCGACAGGGTAGTAGCAATGAGCAGTTCTTC. Protein: CASNRQGSSNEQFF.

The CDR3 DNA follows: TGTGCCAGCAAACCGACCGTGCATGGGGATTCACCCCTCCACTTT. Protein: CASKPTVHGDSPLHF. The genes are TRBV6-2 or TRBV6-3 and TRBJ1-6; D remains unclear. The CDR3 has 15 residues. The germline V gene has CDR1 MNHEY and CDR2 SVGEGT. The V end lost 7 bases, the J end lost 8 bases, and 18 bases lay between the germline ends.

This clonotype has ten or more counts. The CDR3 spells CASSVGGRDTEAFF. For the CDR3, the DNA is TGTGCCAGCAGCGTAGGGGGGAGGGATACTGAAGCTTTCTTT. This chain joins TRBV9 and TRBJ1-1; possibly TRBD1 for D (5 bases). This CDR3 spans 14 amino acids. Germline V gene data show CDR1 as SGDLS and CDR2 as YYNGEE. V was clipped by 0 bases and J by 5 bases, with 11 bases between them.

This clonotype was recorded many times. The J gene is TRBJ1-1, the V gene TRBV7-9; the match to TRBD1 covers 7 bases. J gave up 0 bases and V 8 bases, and 12 bases lay outside the gene matches. CDR3 length equals 16 residues. The germline V gene has CDR1 SEHNR and CDR2 FQNEAQ (reference sequence). DNA of the CDR3: TGTGCCAGCTTCCCCATTGGGGACAGAGTGAACACTGAAGCTTTCTTT. It is translated as CASFPIGDRVNTEAFF.

This clonotype has ten or more counts. The J gene is TRBJ1-3, the V gene TRBV18, with 7 bases identical to TRBD1. CDR1 and CDR2 (germline): KGHSH, LQKENI. The V segment lost 4 bases and the J segment 3 bases; nucleotides outside the gene matches: 6. The CDR3 runs to 15 residues. The DNA of the CDR3 is TGTGCCAGCTCACTCGACAGGGCTATTGGAAACACCATATATTTT. As protein: CASSLDRAIGNTIYF.

Comments on this clonotype: Since a much larger clone is just one base distant, this may be a read error. The rearrangement links TRBV6-2 or TRBV6-3 to TRBJ2-1, with 8 bases fitting TRBD2. CDR1 and CDR2 (germline): MNHEY, SVGEGT. The CDR3 length is 16 residues. Germline trimming cut 5 bases from V and 4 bases from J; bases unmatched to any gene: 10. Here the CDR3 DNA reads TGTGCCAGCAGTAACCGATCCGGGGGGGTATACAATGAGCAGTTCTTC. This gives the protein CASSNRSGGVYNEQFF.

This clonotype was recorded at least ten times. The chain recombines TRBV3-1 with TRBJ2-1; 12 positions match TRBD2. Germline V gives CDR1 LGHDT, CDR2 YNNKEL (reference sequence). J was trimmed by 5 bases and V by 4 bases; bases with no gene match: 3. The CDR3 is 15 residues long. CDR3 sequence reads: CASSPTSGGHNEQFF. The CDR3 DNA is TGTGCCAGCAGCCCGACTAGCGGGGGACACAATGAGCAGTTCTTC.

The CDR3 is CASSFGQQYEQYF. CDR3 sequence (DNA): TGTGCCAGCAGTTTTGGACAGCAGTACGAGCAGTACTTC. This rearrangement joins TRBV28 to TRBJ2-7; D might be TRBD1 (6 bases). This CDR3 region has 13 residues. Germline V gene lookup returns CDR1 MDHEN and CDR2 SYDVKM. V lost 3 bases and J 4 bases, leaving 10 bases between the germline ends.